The source of this T cell receptor (beta chain) is a study of technical replicates of blood from a handful of donors. TCRdb keeps only in-frame clones here, not all; method: immunoSEQ multiplex PCR. The repertoire holds around 60,000 clones, with approximately 86% as singletons. V lost 5 bases, J lost 2 bases, and 15 bases lay in between. CDR1 and CDR2 (germline): SEHNR, FQNEAQ (reference sequence). CDR3 length equals 15 residues. The specimen was PBMCs. The TCR was taken from a human donor in good health. Some clones in this sample may be carry-over from other donors' samples. V is TRBV7-9 and J is TRBJ1-1; TRBD1 is a possible D gene (5 bases). DNA of the CDR3: TGTGCCAGCAGCACATTGGGCAGGGTAAACACTGAAGCTTTCTTT. It specifies CASSTLGRVNTEAFF.